Listed below are T cell receptor beta chains from one sample, sequenced in a study of T cell clones after liver transplantation. Clones were read by immunoSEQ multiplex PCR, and TCRdb kept only the in-frame ones, dropping some. Of 95,000 to 130,000 clones listed, around nine tenths were seen once; the top ten hold 0.65% to 0.95%. This specimen was CD4+ T cells from blood, taken 12 months after liver transplant. The receptors shown here come from a human patient who received a liver transplant. Some T cells may be the graft donor's. Each CDR3 is given with its conserved first and last residue. The D gene is left open where the match is weak. Expanded clones get a size class; other rows say once, few or many, or leave the size out.

j_call: TRBJ2-1; v_call: TRBV7-9; clone_size: NA; d_call: TRBD2; cdr3_nt: TGTGCCAGCAGCTTAGGTACCGGGACTACCTCCTACAATGAGCAGTTCTTC; cdr3_aa: CASSLGTGTTSYNEQFF
j_call: TRBJ2-7; v_call: TRBV4-2; clone_size: NA; d_call: NA; cdr3_nt: TGTGCCAGCAGCCAAGAAAGGGATCTCGAGCAGTACTTC; cdr3_aa: CASSQERDLEQYF
j_call: TRBJ1-4; v_call: TRBV30; clone_size: NA; d_call: TRBD1; cdr3_nt: TGTGCCTGGAGTACGACAGGGGGCTATGAAAAACTGTTTTTT; cdr3_aa: CAWSTTGGYEKLFF
j_call: TRBJ2-5; v_call: TRBV2; clone_size: NA; d_call: NA; cdr3_nt: TGTGCCAGCAGTAATCGTTTAGAGACCCAGTACTTC; cdr3_aa: CASSNRLETQYF
j_call: TRBJ2-7; v_call: TRBV11-2; clone_size: NA; d_call: NA; cdr3_nt: TGTGCCAGCAGCTCCACAGAGAGGACCGAGCAGTACTTC; cdr3_aa: CASSSTERTEQYF
j_call: TRBJ1-1; v_call: TRBV7-2; clone_size: NA; d_call: NA; cdr3_nt: TGTGCCAGCGCTAGCCGGGGGATTAACACTGAAGCTTTCTTT; cdr3_aa: CASASRGINTEAFF
j_call: TRBJ2-2; v_call: TRBV7-8; clone_size: NA; d_call: TRBD2; cdr3_nt: TGTGCCAGCAGCATTACTAGCGGAGAACTCGGGGAGCTGTTTTTT; cdr3_aa: CASSITSGELGELFF
j_call: TRBJ2-7; v_call: TRBV7-9; clone_size: NA; d_call: NA; cdr3_nt: TGTGCCAGCAGCTTTAAGGACAGATACGAGCAGTACTTC; cdr3_aa: CASSFKDRYEQYF
j_call: TRBJ1-5; v_call: TRBV6-1; clone_size: NA; d_call: NA; cdr3_nt: TGTGCCAGCAGTGAAGGCCGCGATCAGCCCCAGCATTTT; cdr3_aa: CASSEGRDQPQHF
j_call: TRBJ2-3; v_call: TRBV28; clone_size: NA; d_call: NA; cdr3_nt: TGTGCCAGCAGTTTGTGGCTAGCTCCAGATACGCAGTATTTT; cdr3_aa: CASSLWLAPDTQYF
j_call: TRBJ1-3; v_call: TRBV2; clone_size: NA; d_call: NA; cdr3_nt: TGTGCCAGCAACCAACGGAGCTCTGGAAACACCATATATTTT; cdr3_aa: CASNQRSSGNTIYF
j_call: TRBJ1-3; v_call: TRBV29-1; clone_size: once; d_call: TRBD1; cdr3_nt: TGCAGCGCAGGGGGATTAACTGGAAACACCATATATTTT; cdr3_aa: CSAGGLTGNTIYF
j_call: TRBJ1-4; v_call: TRBV7-9; clone_size: NA; d_call: NA; cdr3_nt: TGTGCCAGCAGCCTGGCTCCTGCAACTAATGAAAAACTGTTTTTT; cdr3_aa: CASSLAPATNEKLFF
j_call: TRBJ1-4; v_call: TRBV28; clone_size: NA; d_call: TRBD1; cdr3_nt: TGTGCCAGCAGTTCGACAGGGGCAAGTGTCAACGAAAAACTGTTTTTT; cdr3_aa: CASSSTGASVNEKLFF
j_call: TRBJ2-1; v_call: TRBV4-1; clone_size: NA; d_call: TRBD2; cdr3_nt: TGCGCCAGCAGCCAAGAGGGACTAAGGCTATACAATGAGCAGTTCTTC; cdr3_aa: CASSQEGLRLYNEQFF
j_call: TRBJ1-2; v_call: TRBV18; clone_size: NA; d_call: NA; cdr3_nt: TGTGCCAGCTCACCAGAAGGGACACGAAACTATGGCTACACCTTC; cdr3_aa: CASSPEGTRNYGYTF
j_call: TRBJ2-3; v_call: TRBV19; clone_size: NA; d_call: TRBD2; cdr3_nt: TGTGCCAGTAGTGTCGGGAGGCCATCGGATACGCAGTATTTT; cdr3_aa: CASSVGRPSDTQYF
j_call: TRBJ2-1; v_call: TRBV7-6; clone_size: once; d_call: TRBD2; cdr3_nt: TGTGCCAGCAGCTTAAAGTTGGCGGGAGGGACCAGAGGCAATGAGCAGTTCTTC; cdr3_aa: CASSLKLAGGTRGNEQFF
j_call: TRBJ1-1; v_call: TRBV5-1; clone_size: NA; d_call: NA; cdr3_nt: TGCGCCAGCAGCTTGTCCGGAGTACGCGATGCTTTCTTT; cdr3_aa: CASSLSGVRDAFF
j_call: TRBJ1-5; v_call: TRBV5-6; clone_size: NA; d_call: NA; cdr3_nt: TGTGCCAGCAGCCTCCGGGGCTTCAATCAGCCCCAGCATTTT; cdr3_aa: CASSLRGFNQPQHF
j_call: TRBJ1-4; v_call: TRBV5-1; clone_size: NA; d_call: TRBD1; cdr3_nt: TGCGCCAGCAGCAGGACGGGACAGGCAACTAATGAAAAACTGTTTTTT; cdr3_aa: CASSRTGQATNEKLFF
j_call: TRBJ1-5; v_call: TRBV10-2; clone_size: once; d_call: TRBD1; cdr3_nt: TGCGCCAGCAGTGGGACAGGGAACAATCAGCCCCAGCATTTT; cdr3_aa: CASSGTGNNQPQHF
j_call: TRBJ1-2; v_call: TRBV7-8; clone_size: NA; d_call: TRBD1; cdr3_nt: TGTGCCAGCAGCTTAGCGTCCAGGGGGCTCTATGGCTACACCTTC; cdr3_aa: CASSLASRGLYGYTF
j_call: TRBJ2-3; v_call: TRBV29-1; clone_size: NA; d_call: NA; cdr3_nt: TGCAGCGTTCCCCGGGAGTTAGGGACAGATACGCAGTATTTT; cdr3_aa: CSVPRELGTDTQYF
j_call: TRBJ2-7; v_call: TRBV2; clone_size: once; d_call: NA; cdr3_nt: TGTGCCAGCAACCAGGGCTACGAGCAGTACTTC; cdr3_aa: CASNQGYEQYF
j_call: TRBJ2-7; v_call: TRBV27; clone_size: few; d_call: NA; cdr3_nt: TGTGCCAGCACACCCGCTGGACTGAGCTCCTACGAGCAGTACTTC; cdr3_aa: CASTPAGLSSYEQYF